This is a list of T cell receptor beta chains from one sample in a study of blood T cell repertoires in COVID-19. Generated by immunoSEQ multiplex PCR, the TCRdb table keeps only in-frame clones and is missing some. The sample consists of hundreds of thousands of clones, 81% of them appearing once. Sequencing was performed on peripheral blood. These receptor sequences come from a woman older than 75 with acute or convalescent COVID-19. Both conserved end residues are part of each CDR3. A D gene is named only where the DNA matches it firmly. The listing skips clone size in some rows; elsewhere it reads once, few, many or a size class.

J gene,clone size,V gene,D gene,CDR3 DNA,CDR3 protein
TRBJ2-7,NA,TRBV18,TRBD1,TGTGCCAGCTCACGGACAGGGCCCGGTGGTGTTTACGAGCAGTACTTC,CASSRTGPGGVYEQYF
TRBJ2-7,NA,TRBV7-2,NA,TGTGCCAGCAGCTTAGTTGGCAGGGATCATGAGCAGTACTTC,CASSLVGRDHEQYF
TRBJ1-5,NA,TRBV30,TRBD1,TGTGCCTGGAGTGTACGAGGGGGCCAGCCCCAGCATTTT,CAWSVRGGQPQHF
TRBJ2-3,NA,TRBV7-7,TRBD2,TGTGCCAGCAGCTTTATCCTGCGGGGGGGCCATAGCACAGATACGCAGTATTTT,CASSFILRGGHSTDTQYF
TRBJ1-4,NA,TRBV19,NA,TGTGCCAGTAGTATCCCAGGAATTAATGAAAAACTGTTTTTT,CASSIPGINEKLFF
TRBJ1-2,NA,TRBV5-1,NA,TGCGCCAGCAGCTTGTCAGGCCTTGGAGGCTACACCTTC,CASSLSGLGGYTF
TRBJ2-7,few,TRBV24-1,NA,TGTGCCACCAGTGTCGCCGGGTCCTACGAGCAGTACTTC,CATSVAGSYEQYF
TRBJ1-1,few,TRBV29-1,NA,TGCAGCGTTTCGGAGGCAAGAGGGACTGAAGCTTTCTTT,CSVSEARGTEAFF
TRBJ1-1,once,TRBV12-3/TRBV12-4,NA,TGTGCCAGCAGTCTCACACTGAACACTGAAGCTTTCTTT,CASSLTLNTEAFF
TRBJ2-7,NA,TRBV3-1/TRBV3-2,NA,TGTGCCAGCAGCCTGGGGGCGTACACTGAGGGCTACGAGCAGTACTTC,CASSLGAYTEGYEQYF
TRBJ1-2,NA,TRBV25-1,TRBD1,TGTGCCAGCAGTGCCCAGGGACAGGGCAACCGAAGGGATGGCTACACCTTC,CASSAQGQGNRRDGYTF
TRBJ1-5,many,TRBV9,TRBD1,TGTGCCAGCAGGTGTGTGACAGGGGTTCAGCCCCAGCATTTT,CASRCVTGVQPQHF
TRBJ2-5,few,TRBV14,TRBD2,TGTGCCAGCAGCCGGACTAGCGGGAGCGAGACCCAGTACTTC,CASSRTSGSETQYF
TRBJ2-7,NA,TRBV21-1,NA,TGTGCCAGCAGGGAGGGACAGTGGCAGTACTTC,CASREGQWQYF
TRBJ2-7,many,TRBV6-2/TRBV6-3,TRBD1,TGTACCAGCAGTTACAACAGGGGCTCCTACGAGCAGTACTTC,CTSSYNRGSYEQYF
TRBJ2-1,NA,TRBV28,NA,TGTGCCAGCAGACCACTGGGTGGCCCGACTTTGGTGGAGCAGTTCTTC,CASRPLGGPTLVEQFF
TRBJ2-3,NA,TRBV9,TRBD2,TGTGCCAGCAGCGTTTTGTCGCGGGGGTCCACAGATACGCAGTATTTT,CASSVLSRGSTDTQYF
TRBJ2-1,NA,TRBV7-2,NA,TGTGCCAGCAGCTTGACGGGAGAACCCTACAATGAGCAGTTCTTC,CASSLTGEPYNEQFF
TRBJ1-1,NA,TRBV7-8,TRBD1,TGTGCCAGCAGCCGAGTCTCGGGACAGGGGGCGGAAGCTTTCTTT,CASSRVSGQGAEAFF
TRBJ1-5,once,TRBV7-8,NA,TGTGCCAGCAGCTTAGACGGGCAGGGTCAGCCCCAGCATTTT,CASSLDGQGQPQHF
TRBJ2-5,NA,TRBV7-9,NA,TGTGCCAGCAGCTTCAGGGGTGGGGAGACCCAGTACTTC,CASSFRGGETQYF
TRBJ1-6,NA,TRBV7-9,TRBD1,TGTGCCAGCAGCTTAGACCAACAGGGGAGGCTACCCCTCCACTTT,CASSLDQQGRLPLHF
TRBJ2-1,few,TRBV30,TRBD1,TGTGCCTGGAGTCAGACAGGGTTCAATGAGCAGTTCTTC,CAWSQTGFNEQFF
TRBJ1-3,few,TRBV4-1,NA,TGCGCCAGCAGCCAAACCCCTTCAGGTTCTGGAAACACCATATATTTT,CASSQTPSGSGNTIYF
TRBJ2-1,once,TRBV7-9,TRBD2,TGTGCCAGCAGCTTAGACCGTCCTAGCGGGAGGACGAATGAGCAGTTCTTC,CASSLDRPSGRTNEQFF
TRBJ2-7,NA,TRBV15,TRBD2,TGTGCCACCAGCAGAGGAGGGAGCGGGAGGGCCGGGGAGCAGTACTTC,CATSRGGSGRAGEQYF
TRBJ1-1,NA,TRBV7-9,NA,TGTGCCAGCAACCTAGAGGCCCCCAGGGACACTGAAGCTTTCTTT,CASNLEAPRDTEAFF
TRBJ1-6,NA,TRBV7-2,NA,TGTGCCAGCAGCCCGATGGGGGGGGATAATTCACCCCTCCACTTT,CASSPMGGDNSPLHF
TRBJ1-1,NA,TRBV6-5,NA,TGTGCCAGCAGTTACTCCAGGGGTTTCACTGAAGCTTTCTTT,CASSYSRGFTEAFF
TRBJ2-7,NA,TRBV28,NA,TGTGCCAGCAGCCTAGGGGGGGGACCCTCCTACGAGCAGTACTTC,CASSLGGGPSYEQYF
TRBJ2-7,NA,TRBV7-7,NA,TGTGCCAGCAGCTTAGAGAGGGGGAACGAGCAGTACTTC,CASSLERGNEQYF